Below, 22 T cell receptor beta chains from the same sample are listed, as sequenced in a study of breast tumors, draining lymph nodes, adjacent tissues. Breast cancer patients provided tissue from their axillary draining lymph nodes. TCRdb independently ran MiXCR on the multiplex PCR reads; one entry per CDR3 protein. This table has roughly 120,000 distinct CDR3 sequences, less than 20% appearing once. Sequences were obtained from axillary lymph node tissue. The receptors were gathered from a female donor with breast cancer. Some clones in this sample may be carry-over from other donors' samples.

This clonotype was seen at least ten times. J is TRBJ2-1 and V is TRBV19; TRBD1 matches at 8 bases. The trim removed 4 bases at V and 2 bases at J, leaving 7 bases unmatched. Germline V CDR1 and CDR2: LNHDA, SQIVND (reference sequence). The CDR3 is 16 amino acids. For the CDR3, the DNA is TGTGCCAGTAGTAATGGGACAGGCAGAGCCTACAATGAGCAGTTCTTC. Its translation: CASSNGTGRAYNEQFF.

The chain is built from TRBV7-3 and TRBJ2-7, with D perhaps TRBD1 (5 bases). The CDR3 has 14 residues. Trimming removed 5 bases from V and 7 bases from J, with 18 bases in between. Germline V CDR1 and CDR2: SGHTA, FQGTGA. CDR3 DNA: TGTGCCAGCAGCCCGGGCGCAGGGATTGGGGAGCAGTACTTC. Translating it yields CASSPGAGIGEQYF.

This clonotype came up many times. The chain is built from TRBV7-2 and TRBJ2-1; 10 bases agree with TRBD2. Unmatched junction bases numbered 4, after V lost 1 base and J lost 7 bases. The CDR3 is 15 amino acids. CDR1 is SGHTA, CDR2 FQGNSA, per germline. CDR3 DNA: TGTGCCAGCAGCTTAGGTAGCGGGAGGAGGAATGAGCAGTTCTTC. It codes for CASSLGSGRRNEQFF.

The CDR3 nucleotides read TGTGCCAGCAGTTTATTCTCCGGCAGGGGATATAATTCACCCCTCCACTTT. Its protein is CASSLFSGRGYNSPLHF. The chain combines TRBV27 with TRBJ1-6; maybe TRBD1 (6 bases). From germline, CDR1 is MNHEY and CDR2 SMNVEV (reference sequence). The CDR3 is made up of 17 amino acids. The V gene lost 1 base and the J gene lost 4 bases, with 14 bases spanning the gap.

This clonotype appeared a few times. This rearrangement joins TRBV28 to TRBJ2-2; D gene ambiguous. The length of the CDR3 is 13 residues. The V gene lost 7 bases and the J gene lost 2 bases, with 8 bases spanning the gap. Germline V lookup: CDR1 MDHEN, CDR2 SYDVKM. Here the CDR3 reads CASTQLNTGELFF. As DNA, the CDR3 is TGTGCCAGCACGCAGCTAAACACCGGGGAGCTGTTTTTT.

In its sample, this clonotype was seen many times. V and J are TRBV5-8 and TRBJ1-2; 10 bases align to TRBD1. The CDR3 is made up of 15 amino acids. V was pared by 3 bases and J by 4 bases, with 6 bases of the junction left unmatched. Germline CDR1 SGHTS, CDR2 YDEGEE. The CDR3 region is CASSYDRGLIYGYTF. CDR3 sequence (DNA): TGTGCCAGCAGCTACGACAGGGGGCTTATCTATGGCTACACCTTC.

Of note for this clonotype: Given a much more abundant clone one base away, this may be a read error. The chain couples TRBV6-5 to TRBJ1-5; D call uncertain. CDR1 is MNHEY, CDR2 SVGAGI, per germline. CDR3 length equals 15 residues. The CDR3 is CASSQRPNSDQPQHF. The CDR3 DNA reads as TGTGCCAGCAGTCAGAGGCCGAATAGCGATCAGCCCCAGCATTTT.

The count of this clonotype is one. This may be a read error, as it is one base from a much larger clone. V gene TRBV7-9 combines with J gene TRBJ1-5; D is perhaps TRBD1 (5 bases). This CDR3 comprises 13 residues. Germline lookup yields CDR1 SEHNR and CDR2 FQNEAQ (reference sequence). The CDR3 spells CTSSRDSGQPQHF. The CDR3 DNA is TGTACCAGCAGCCGGGACTCTGGTCAGCCCCAGCATTTT. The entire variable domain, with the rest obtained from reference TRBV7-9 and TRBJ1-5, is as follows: DTGVSQNPRHKITKRGQNVTFRCDPISEHNRLYWYRQTLGQGPEFLTYFQNEAQLEKSRLLSDRFSAERPKGSFSTLEIQRTEQGDSAMYLCTSSRDSGQPQHFGDGTRLSIL.

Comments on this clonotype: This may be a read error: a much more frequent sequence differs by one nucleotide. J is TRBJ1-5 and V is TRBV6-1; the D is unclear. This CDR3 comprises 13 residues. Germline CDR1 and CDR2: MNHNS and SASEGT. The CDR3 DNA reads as TGTGCCGGCAGTGTCAGCTCCAATCAGCCCCAGCATTTT. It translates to CAGSVSSNQPQHF.

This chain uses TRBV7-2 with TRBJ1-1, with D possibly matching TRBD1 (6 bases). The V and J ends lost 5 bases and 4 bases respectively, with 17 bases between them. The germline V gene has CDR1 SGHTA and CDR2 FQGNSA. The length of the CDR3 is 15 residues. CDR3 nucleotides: TGTGCCAGCAGCCACGAGGGACAATGGATCACTGAAGCTTTCTTT. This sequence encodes CASSHEGQWITEAFF.

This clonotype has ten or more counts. The CDR3 region has the DNA TGCGCCAGCAGGAACCCCCTAGCGGACTCCTACAATGAGCAGTTCTTC. This gives the protein CASRNPLADSYNEQFF. The J gene is TRBJ2-1, the V gene TRBV10-2, with 7 bases aligning to TRBD2. The CDR3 covers 16 residues. The junction had 8 bases not matched to a gene; V was cut back by 6 bases and J by 0 bases. Germline CDR1 and CDR2: WSHSY and SAAADI.

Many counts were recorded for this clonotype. CDR3 in DNA: TGTGCCAGTAGTAAGCATGTTGGGGGCGAGGGCTTGCGGACCCAGTACTTC. Amino acid sequence: CASSKHVGGEGLRTQYF. The chain links TRBV19 to TRBJ2-5, with D tentatively TRBD1 (6 bases). Trimming pared 4 bases from V and 7 bases from J, leaving 25 bases between. The CDR3 totals 17 residues. CDR1 and CDR2 (germline): LNHDA, SQIVND (reference sequence).

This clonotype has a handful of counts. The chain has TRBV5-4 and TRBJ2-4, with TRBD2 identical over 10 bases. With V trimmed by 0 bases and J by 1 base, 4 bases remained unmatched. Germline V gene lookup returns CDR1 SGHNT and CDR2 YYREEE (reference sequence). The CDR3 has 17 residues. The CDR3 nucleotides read TGTGCCAGCAGCTTGGTAGCGGGGGGCTTGGCCAAAAACATTCAGTACTTC. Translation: CASSLVAGGLAKNIQYF.

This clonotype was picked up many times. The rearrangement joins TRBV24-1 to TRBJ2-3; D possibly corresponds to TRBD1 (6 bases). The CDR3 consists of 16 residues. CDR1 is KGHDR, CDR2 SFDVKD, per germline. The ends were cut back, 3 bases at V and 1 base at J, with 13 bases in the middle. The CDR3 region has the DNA TGTGCCACCAGTGATACAGGGCCAGGGGGCACAGATACGCAGTATTTT. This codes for CATSDTGPGGTDTQYF.

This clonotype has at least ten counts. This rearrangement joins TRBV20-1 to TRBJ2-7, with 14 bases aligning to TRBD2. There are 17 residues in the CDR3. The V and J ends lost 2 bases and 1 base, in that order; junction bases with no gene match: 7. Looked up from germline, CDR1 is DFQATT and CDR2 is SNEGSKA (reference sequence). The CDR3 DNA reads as TGCAGTGCTAGATCCGGGACTAGCGGGAGAGTATCCTACGAGCAGTACTTC. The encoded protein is CSARSGTSGRVSYEQYF.

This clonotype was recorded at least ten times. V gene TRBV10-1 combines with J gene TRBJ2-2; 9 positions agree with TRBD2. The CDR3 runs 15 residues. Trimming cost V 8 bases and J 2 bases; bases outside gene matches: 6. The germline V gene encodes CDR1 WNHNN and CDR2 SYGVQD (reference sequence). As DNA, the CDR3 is TGCGCCAGCGGGGGGACTAGCCTCAACACCGGGGAGCTGTTTTTT. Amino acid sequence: CASGGTSLNTGELFF.

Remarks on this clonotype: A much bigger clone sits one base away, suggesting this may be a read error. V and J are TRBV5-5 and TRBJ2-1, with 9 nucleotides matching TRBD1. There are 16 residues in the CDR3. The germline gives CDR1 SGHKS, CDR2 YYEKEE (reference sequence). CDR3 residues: CASSAGTGNPYNERFF. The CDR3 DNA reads TGTGCCAGCAGCGCCGGGACAGGGAACCCCTACAATGAGCGGTTCTTC.

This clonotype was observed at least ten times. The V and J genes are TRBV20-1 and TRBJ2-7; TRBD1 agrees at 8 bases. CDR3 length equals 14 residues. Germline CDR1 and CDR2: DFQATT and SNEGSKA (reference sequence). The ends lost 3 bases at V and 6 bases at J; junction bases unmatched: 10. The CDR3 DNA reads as TGCAGTGCTAGCCCCGGACAGGGTGCCTTCGAGCAGTACTTC. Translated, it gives CSASPGQGAFEQYF.

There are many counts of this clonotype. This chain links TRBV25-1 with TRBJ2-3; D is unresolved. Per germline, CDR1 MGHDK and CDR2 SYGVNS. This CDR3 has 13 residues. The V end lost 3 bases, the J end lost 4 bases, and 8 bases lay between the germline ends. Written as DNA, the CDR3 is TGTGCCAGCAGTGAGTCCAGCCCAGATACGCAGTATTTT. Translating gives CASSESSPDTQYF. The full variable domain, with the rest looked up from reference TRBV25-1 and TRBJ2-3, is EADIYQTPRYLVIGTGKKITLECSQTMGHDKMYWYQQDPGMELHLIHYSYGVNSTEKGDLSSESTVSRIRTEHFPLTLESARPSHTSQYLCASSESSPDTQYFGPGTRLTVL.

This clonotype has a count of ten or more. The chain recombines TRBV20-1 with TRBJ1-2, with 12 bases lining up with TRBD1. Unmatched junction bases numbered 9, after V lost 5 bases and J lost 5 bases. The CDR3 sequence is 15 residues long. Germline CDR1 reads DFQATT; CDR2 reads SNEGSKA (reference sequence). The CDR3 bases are TGCAGTGCTGTAGGAGGGACAGGGGGCAGTTATGGCTACACCTTC. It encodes CSAVGGTGGSYGYTF.

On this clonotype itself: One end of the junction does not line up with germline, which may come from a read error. Here the CDR3 reads CASSVDRGGANVLTF. The CDR3 coding sequence is TGTGCCAGTAGTGTAGACAGGGGGGGGGCCAACGTCCTGACTTTC. The gene calls are TRBV19 and TRBJ2-6; 9 positions match TRBD1. The CDR3 consists of 15 residues. From germline, CDR1 is LNHDA and CDR2 SQIVND (reference sequence). Together with reference TRBV19 and TRBJ2-6, the CDR3 gives the full variable domain: DGGITQSPKYLFRKEGQNVTLSCEQNLNHDAMYWYRQDPGQGLRLIYYSQIVNDFQKGDIAEGYSVSREKKESFPLTVTSAQKNPTAFYLCASSVDRGGANVLTFGAGSRLTVL.

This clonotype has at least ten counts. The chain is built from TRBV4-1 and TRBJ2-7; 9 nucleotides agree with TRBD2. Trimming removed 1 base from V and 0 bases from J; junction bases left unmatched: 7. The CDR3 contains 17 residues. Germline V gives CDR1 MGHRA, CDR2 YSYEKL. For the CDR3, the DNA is TGCGCCAGCAGCCAAGTTATGGCGGGAGGGAGCTCCTACGAGCAGTACTTC. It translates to CASSQVMAGGSSYEQYF.